Below, 9 T cell receptor beta chains from the same sample are listed, as sequenced in a study of T cells in Graves' hyperthyroidism and ophthalmopathy. From RNA transcripts, TCR beta CDR3 regions were amplified. The HTBI primer set drove a first-round RT-PCR of the TCR CDR3. TCRdb reanalysed the multiplex PCR reads using MiXCR and keeps one entry per CDR3 protein. The repertoire consists of over 650,000 distinct CDR3 sequences, with roughly 15% occurring once and the leading ten covering 8.4%. Material for sequencing was blood. The receptors were sampled from a man younger than 35 with Graves' hyperthyroidism.

The rearrangement links TRBV6-2 or TRBV6-3 to TRBJ1-5, with TRBD1 identical over 7 bases. Germline CDR1 MNHEY, CDR2 SVGEGT. Trimming removed 6 bases from V and 6 bases from J; junction bases left unmatched: 5. This CDR3 has 13 amino acids. The CDR3 bases are TGTGCCAGCAGCCACAGGGGACGTCAGCCCCAGCATTTT. It codes for CASSHRGRQPQHF.

At least ten counts were recorded for this clonotype. This sequence joins TRBV24-1 and TRBJ2-7, with D maybe TRBD2 (6 bases). Germline V gene sequence: CDR1 KGHDR, CDR2 SFDVKD. V lost 3 bases, J lost 1 base, and 9 bases lay in between. CDR3 size: 14 residues. DNA for the CDR3: TGTGCCACCAGTGATACCGCGGGATCCTACGAGCAGTACTTC. It yields the protein CATSDTAGSYEQYF.

A few counts support this clonotype. The chain combines TRBV27 with TRBJ2-6; TRBD1 matches at 10 bases. The CDR3 loop spans 18 amino acids. Trimming took 5 bases from V and 0 from J; bases not matched to a gene: 7. The germline V gene encodes CDR1 MNHEY and CDR2 SMNVEV (reference sequence). The CDR3 sequence: CASSRRDRGSSGANVLTF. Written as DNA, the CDR3 is TGTGCCAGCAGTCGCAGGGACAGGGGTTCCTCTGGGGCCAACGTCCTGACTTTC.

The chain is built from TRBV12-3 or TRBV12-4 and TRBJ2-1, with TRBD2 matching over 13 bases. CDR3 length equals 15 residues. J was trimmed by 7 bases and V by 6 bases; bases with no gene match: 6. CDR3 sequence (DNA): TGTGCCAGCAGCGGACTAGCGGGAGTTGGGAATGAGCAGTTCTTC. It translates to CASSGLAGVGNEQFF.

The chain employs TRBV7-9 and TRBJ2-5; tentative D call: TRBD1 (5 bases). The ends were cut back, 2 bases at V and 3 bases at J, with 10 bases in the middle. Germline CDR1 reads SEHNR; CDR2 reads FQNEAQ (reference sequence). There are 14 residues in the CDR3. CDR3 sequence (DNA): TGTGCCAGCAGCTTAACAGGCAGGGAAGAGACCCAGTACTTC. Its translation: CASSLTGREETQYF.

The V call is TRBV20-1, the J call TRBJ2-7; D possibly corresponds to TRBD1 (5 bases). V lost 5 bases and J 3 bases, leaving 17 bases between the germline ends. The CDR3 has 14 residues. The germline V gene has CDR1 DFQATT and CDR2 SNEGSKA (reference sequence). The CDR3 DNA is TGCAGTGCTTGGTCCCTAGGGGTCCGCTACGAGCAGTACTTC. It yields the protein CSAWSLGVRYEQYF.

This clonotype was detected ten times or more. DNA for the CDR3: TGTGCCACCAGTGATTTGCGGGCTAGCGGGAGTATGGAGACCCAGTACTTC. Protein product: CATSDLRASGSMETQYF. The chain couples TRBV24-1 to TRBJ2-5, with TRBD2 identical over 10 bases. This CDR3 has 17 amino acids. J lost 5 bases, V lost 0 bases, and 8 bases had no gene match. CDR1 KGHDR and CDR2 SFDVKD come from the germline V gene.

This rearrangement joins TRBV10-3 to TRBJ2-7; the D gene is possibly TRBD2 (6 bases). The V end lost 3 bases, the J end lost 0 bases, and 18 bases lay between the germline ends. Per germline, CDR1 ENHRY and CDR2 SYGVKD. This CDR3 has 17 amino acids. The DNA for the CDR3 is TGTGCCATCAGTGAAGCCCAAGGGACTCGCCTCTCCTACGAGCAGTACTTC. This codes for CAISEAQGTRLSYEQYF.

This clonotype appeared many times. The rearrangement uses TRBV6-1 and TRBJ2-7; TRBD2 matches at 8 bases. The CDR3 covers 13 residues. Germline V gene data show CDR1 as MNHNS and CDR2 as SASEGT. Trimming took 7 bases from V and 5 from J; bases not matched to a gene: 7. The CDR3 loop is CASKEREIHEQYF. DNA for the CDR3: TGTGCCAGCAAAGAGCGGGAGATCCACGAGCAGTACTTC.